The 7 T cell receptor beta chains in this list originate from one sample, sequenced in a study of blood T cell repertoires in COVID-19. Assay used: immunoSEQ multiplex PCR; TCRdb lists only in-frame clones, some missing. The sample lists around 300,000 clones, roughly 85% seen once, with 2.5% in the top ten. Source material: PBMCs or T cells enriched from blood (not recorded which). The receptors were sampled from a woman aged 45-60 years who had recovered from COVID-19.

As DNA, the CDR3 is TGTGCCAGCAGTGCAACTAGCGGGGGGCACCAAGAGACCCAGTACTTC. Protein: CASSATSGGHQETQYF. The chain couples TRBV6-1 to TRBJ2-5; 12 nucleotides agree with TRBD2. V dropped 4 bases and J dropped 0; count of bases not matched to a gene: 3. CDR1 is MNHNS, CDR2 SASEGT, per germline. The CDR3 runs to 16 residues.

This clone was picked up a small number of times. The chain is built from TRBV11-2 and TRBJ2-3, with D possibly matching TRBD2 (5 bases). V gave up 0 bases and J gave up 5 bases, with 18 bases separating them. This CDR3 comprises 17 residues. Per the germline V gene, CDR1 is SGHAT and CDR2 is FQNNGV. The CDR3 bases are TGTGCCAGCAGCTTAGAGATCGGGCGAGGGATGCAAGATACGCAGTATTTT. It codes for CASSLEIGRGMQDTQYF.

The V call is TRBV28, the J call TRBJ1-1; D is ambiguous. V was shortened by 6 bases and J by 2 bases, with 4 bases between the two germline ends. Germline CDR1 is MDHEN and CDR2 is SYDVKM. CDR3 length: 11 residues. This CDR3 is CASSVNTEAFF. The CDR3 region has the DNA TGTGCCAGCAGCGTAAACACTGAAGCTTTCTTT.

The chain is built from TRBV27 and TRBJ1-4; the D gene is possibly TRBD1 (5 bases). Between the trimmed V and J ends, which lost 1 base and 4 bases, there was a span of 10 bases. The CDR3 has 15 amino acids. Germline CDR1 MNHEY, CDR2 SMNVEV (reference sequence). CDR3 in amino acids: CASSLYGTYNEKLFF. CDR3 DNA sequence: TGTGCCAGCAGTTTATACGGGACTTATAATGAAAAACTGTTTTTT.

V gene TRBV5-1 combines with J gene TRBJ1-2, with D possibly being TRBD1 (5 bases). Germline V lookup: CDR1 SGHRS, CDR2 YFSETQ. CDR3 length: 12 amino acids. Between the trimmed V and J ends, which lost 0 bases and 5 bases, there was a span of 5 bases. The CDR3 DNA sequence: TGCGCCAGCAGCTTGGGACAGTATGGCTACACCTTC. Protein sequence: CASSLGQYGYTF.

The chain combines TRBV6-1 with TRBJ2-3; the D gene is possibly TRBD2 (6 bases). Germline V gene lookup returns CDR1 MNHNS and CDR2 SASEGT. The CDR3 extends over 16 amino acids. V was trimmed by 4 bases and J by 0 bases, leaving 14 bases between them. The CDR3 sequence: CASSVWGDSSTDTQYF. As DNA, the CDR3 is TGTGCCAGCAGTGTTTGGGGGGACTCTAGCACAGATACGCAGTATTTT.

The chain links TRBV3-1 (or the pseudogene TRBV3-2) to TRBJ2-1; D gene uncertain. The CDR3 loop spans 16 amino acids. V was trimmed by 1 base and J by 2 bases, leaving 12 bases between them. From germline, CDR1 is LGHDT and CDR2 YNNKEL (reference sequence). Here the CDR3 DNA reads TGTGCCAGCAGCCAAGGGAAAACTACCCCCTACAATGAGCAGTTCTTC. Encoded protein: CASSQGKTTPYNEQFF.